Below, 8 T cell receptor beta chains from the same sample are listed, as sequenced in a study of blood T cell repertoires in COVID-19. Here immunoSEQ multiplex PCR was the method, and the copy in TCRdb shows in-frame clones only, minus some. The sample gives about 140,000 clones, 87% of which show up once; 10% to 12% is in the top ten. The sequenced sample consisted of PBMCs or T cells enriched from blood (not recorded which). These receptors were collected from a man in his fifties or sixties who had recovered from COVID-19.

This clone has more than one count but fewer than ten. Other DNA sequences in this sample translate to the same CDR3. This sequence joins TRBV6-1 and TRBJ1-5, with D perhaps matching TRBD1 (5 bases). CDR1 and CDR2 from the germline V gene are MNHNS and SASEGT. With 2 bases removed from V and 2 bases from J, the gap between germline ends came to 13 bases. The CDR3 consists of 16 residues. In DNA form, the CDR3 reads TGTGCCAGCAGTGAATCGGGGAGGGGAGGCAATCAGCCCCAGCATTTT. Protein product: CASSESGRGGNQPQHF.

CDR3 sequence reads: CASSRNHGQVYEQYF. CDR3 coding DNA: TGTGCCAGTAGCCGCAACCATGGACAGGTCTACGAGCAGTACTTC. The V call is TRBV19, the J call TRBJ2-7; TRBD1 matches at 7 bases. The CDR3 has 15 amino acids. Germline V lookup: CDR1 LNHDA, CDR2 SQIVND (reference sequence). With 6 bases clipped from V and 3 bases from J, the junction kept 11 bases outside the gene matches.

The rearrangement joins TRBV2 to TRBJ2-5, with D tentatively TRBD2 (5 bases). Trimming left V 1 base short and J 2 bases short, with 14 bases between. CDR3 length equals 16 residues. The germline V gene encodes CDR1 SNHLY and CDR2 FYNNEI. The CDR3: CASSEVGAAVQETQYF. The CDR3 nucleotides are TGTGCCAGCAGTGAAGTGGGAGCGGCGGTACAAGAGACCCAGTACTTC.

Note on this clone: At one end, the junction sequence differs from germline, possibly due to a read error. The chain links TRBV7-7 to TRBJ2-4, with 8 nucleotides matching TRBD1. The germline CDR1 and CDR2 sequences are SSHAT and FNYEAQ (reference sequence). The CDR3 has 18 amino acids. The CDR3 reads CASSLKGGTGLAKNIQYF. CDR3 in DNA: TGTGCTAGCAGCTTAAAAGGCGGGACAGGACTAGCCAAAAACATTCAGTACTTC. Variable domain in full (rest from reference TRBV7-7 and TRBJ2-4): GAGVSQSPRYKVTKRGQDVTLRCDPISSHATLYWYQQALGQGPEFLTYFNYEAQPDKSGLPSDRFSAERPEGSISTLTIQRTEQRDSAMYRCASSLKGGTGLAKNIQYFGAGTRLSVL.

A word on this clone: This same CDR3 is encoded by further DNA sequences in the sample. V gene TRBV12-3 or TRBV12-4 combines with J gene TRBJ1-1; D gene uncertain. CDR3 length: 13 amino acids. V was clipped by 0 bases and J by 4 bases, with 6 bases between them. The CDR3: CASSLAGGTEAFF. The DNA of the CDR3 is TGTGCCAGCAGTTTAGCTGGCGGCACTGAAGCTTTCTTT.

J is TRBJ2-5 and V is TRBV18; 8 nucleotides agree with TRBD1. Germline V gene lookup returns CDR1 KGHSH and CDR2 LQKENI. V was pared by 3 bases and J by 4 bases, with 10 bases of the junction left unmatched. This CDR3 is 16 amino acids long. This CDR3 is CASSPRRQGARETQYF. The CDR3 bases are TGTGCCAGCTCACCCCGGCGCCAGGGGGCGCGAGAGACCCAGTACTTC.

This clone was detected only once. The chain is built from TRBV7-6 and TRBJ2-1, with 8 positions matching TRBD1. Germline loops: CDR1 SGHVS, CDR2 FNYEAQ. The J segment lost 8 bases and the V segment lost 0 bases, leaving 6 bases of the junction unmatched. This CDR3 is 15 amino acids long. The DNA of the CDR3 is TGTGCCAGCAGCTTAGCGCTCAGGGGGCAGGATGAGCAGTTCTTC. It translates to CASSLALRGQDEQFF.

The chain recombines TRBV27 with TRBJ1-2; D is possibly TRBD1 (5 bases). Trimming removed 6 bases from V and 8 bases from J, with 16 bases in between. Germline lookup yields CDR1 MNHEY and CDR2 SMNVEV (reference sequence). The CDR3 sequence is 13 residues long. CDR3 DNA: TGTGCCAGCAGCCCCGGGGGACGGAAGGGCTACACCTTC. It specifies CASSPGGRKGYTF.